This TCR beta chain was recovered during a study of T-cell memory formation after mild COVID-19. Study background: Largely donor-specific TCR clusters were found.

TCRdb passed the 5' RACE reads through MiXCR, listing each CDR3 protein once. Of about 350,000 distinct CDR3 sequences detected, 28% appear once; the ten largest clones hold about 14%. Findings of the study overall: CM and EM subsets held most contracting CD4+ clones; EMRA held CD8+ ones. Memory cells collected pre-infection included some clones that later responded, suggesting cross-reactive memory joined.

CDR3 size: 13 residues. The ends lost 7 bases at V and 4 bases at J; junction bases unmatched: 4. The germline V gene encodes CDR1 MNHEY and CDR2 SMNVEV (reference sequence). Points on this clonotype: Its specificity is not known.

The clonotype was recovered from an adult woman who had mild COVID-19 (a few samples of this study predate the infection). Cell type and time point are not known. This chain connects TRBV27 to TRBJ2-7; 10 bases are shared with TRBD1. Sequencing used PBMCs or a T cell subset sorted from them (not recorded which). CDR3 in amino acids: CASTWGQGYEQYF. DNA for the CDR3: TGTGCCAGCACGTGGGGACAGGGGTACGAGCAGTACTTC.